The 15 T cell receptor beta chains in this list originate from one sample, sequenced in a study of blood T cell repertoires in COVID-19. TCRdb's table, derived via immunoSEQ multiplex PCR, lists solely in-frame clones and lacks some. In the table there are 170,000 or so clones, over 80% of which are singletons. The sequencing sample was made of peripheral blood. The receptors come from a woman aged 55-69 years with acute or convalescent COVID-19.

The chain couples TRBV6-5 to TRBJ1-6, with TRBD1 identical over 8 bases. J lost 7 bases, V lost 6 bases, and 5 bases had no gene match. Germline V gives CDR1 MNHEY, CDR2 SVGAGI. This CDR3 comprises 14 residues. The CDR3 sequence is CASRLQGVNSPLHF. The CDR3 DNA is TGTGCCAGCAGATTACAGGGGGTAAATTCACCCCTCCACTTT.

This sequence joins TRBV7-2 and TRBJ1-5; D is perhaps TRBD1 (5 bases). CDR3 length: 14 residues. Germline V lookup: CDR1 SGHTA, CDR2 FQGNSA. With 5 bases removed from V and 1 base from J, the gap between germline ends came to 9 bases. In DNA, the CDR3 is TGTGCCAGCAGCCTACGACAGAGCAATCAGCCCCAGCATTTT. Its translation: CASSLRQSNQPQHF.

J is TRBJ1-2 and V is TRBV23-1; possible D gene TRBD1, 5 bases. TRBV23-1 is noted as an ORF with a role that remains uncertain. This CDR3 contains 15 residues. The V end lost 3 bases, the J end lost 0 bases, and 11 bases lay between the germline ends. CDR3 DNA sequence: TGCGCCAGCAGTCACCTGTACAGGTCTAACTATGGCTACACCTTC. Translating it yields CASSHLYRSNYGYTF.

The rearrangement uses TRBV5-1 and TRBJ1-4, with TRBD1 identical over 8 bases. The V gene end was trimmed by 4 bases and the J gene end by 4 bases; junction bases not matched to a gene: 3. Germline CDR1 and CDR2: SGHRS and YFSETQ. The CDR3 is made up of 14 amino acids. Written as DNA, the CDR3 is TGCGCCAGCAGCGAAGGACAGGGTAATGAAAAACTGTTTTTT. It specifies CASSEGQGNEKLFF.

The CDR3 region is CASSFRDRANTGELFF. The CDR3 nucleotides are TGTGCCAGCAGCTTTAGGGACAGGGCGAACACCGGGGAGCTGTTTTTT. The J gene is TRBJ2-2, the V gene TRBV11-2, with TRBD1 identical over 9 bases. This CDR3 has 16 residues. Per germline, CDR1 SGHAT and CDR2 FQNNGV. Losses at the gene ends were 3 bases for V and 0 bases for J; bases not matched to a gene: 2.

V usage is TRBV5-1 and J usage is TRBJ2-5; 10 positions match TRBD1. V lost 0 bases and J lost 4; bases outside the gene matches: 6. Germline assignment: CDR1 SGHRS and CDR2 YFSETQ. The CDR3 has 16 residues. CDR3 loop: CASSLEGGTGAETQYF. CDR3 DNA sequence: TGCGCCAGCAGCTTGGAGGGCGGGACAGGGGCAGAGACCCAGTACTTC.

The V gene is TRBV9, the J gene TRBJ2-3; perhaps TRBD1 as D (6 bases). Looked up from germline, CDR1 is SGDLS and CDR2 is YYNGEE. The V end was cut by 3 bases, the J end by 0 bases, with 11 bases between. CDR3 length: 15 amino acids. CDR3 in DNA: TGTGCCAGCAGCGAAACAGGGTTTAGCACAGATACGCAGTATTTT. This encodes CASSETGFSTDTQYF.

The chain recombines TRBV4-2 with TRBJ2-7; 9 nucleotides agree with TRBD1. V lost 1 base and J lost 0; bases outside the gene matches: 7. This CDR3 is built from 17 residues. Germline assignment: CDR1 LGHNA and CDR2 YNFKEQ. CDR3 bases: TGTGCCAGCAGCCAAGGGGGACAGGGCGTCCGCTCCTACGAGCAGTACTTC. It yields the protein CASSQGGQGVRSYEQYF.

The V call is TRBV29-1, the J call TRBJ2-3, with 7 nucleotides matching TRBD2. Trimming at V came to 7 bases and at J to 1 base, leaving 2 bases not matched to a gene. The CDR3 is 12 amino acids. Germline V gives CDR1 SQVTM, CDR2 ANQGSEA. Written as DNA, the CDR3 is TGCAGCGCTAGCGGAGGCACAGATACGCAGTATTTT. Its translation: CSASGGTDTQYF.

This clone appeared once. The V gene is TRBV3-1 (or the pseudogene TRBV3-2), the J gene TRBJ1-5; D ambiguous. CDR1 is LGHDT, CDR2 YNNKEL, per germline (reference sequence). V lost 8 bases to trimming and J lost 0 bases, with 8 bases between them. This CDR3 spans 13 amino acids. The CDR3 region has the DNA TGTGCCAGCCTTGGAGATAGCAATCAGCCCCAGCATTTT. The encoded protein is CASLGDSNQPQHF.

The chain recombines TRBV29-1 with TRBJ2-3; 14 positions match TRBD2. V lost 4 bases, J lost 3 bases, and 0 bases stayed unmatched. Germline V CDR1 and CDR2: SQVTM, ANQGSEA. The length of the CDR3 is 14 residues. The CDR3 DNA is TGCAGCGTTGGGACTAGCGGGGGGACAGATACGCAGTATTTT. Translated: CSVGTSGGTDTQYF.

The rearrangement joins TRBV7-2 to TRBJ1-5; D may be TRBD1 (5 bases). Germline assignment: CDR1 SGHTA and CDR2 FQGNSA. V lost 0 bases and J 0 bases, leaving 12 bases between the germline ends. The CDR3 contains 17 residues. CDR3 in amino acids: CASSLAGRGYSNQPQHF. CDR3 DNA: TGTGCCAGCAGCTTAGCGGGGAGGGGCTATAGCAATCAGCCCCAGCATTTT.

This chain links TRBV9 with TRBJ1-3, with 7 bases lining up with TRBD1. Trimming took 3 bases from V and 2 from J; bases not matched to a gene: 2. The CDR3 spans 14 residues. Germline V gene sequence: CDR1 SGDLS, CDR2 YYNGEE. DNA of the CDR3: TGTGCCAGCAGCGACGGGACAGCTGGAAACACCATATATTTT. It specifies CASSDGTAGNTIYF.

The chain recombines TRBV7-2 with TRBJ1-1; maybe TRBD1 (5 bases). This CDR3 is built from 15 residues. Trimming stripped 3 bases from V and 0 bases from J, with 11 bases between. Germline lookup yields CDR1 SGHTA and CDR2 FQGNSA. In nucleotides, the CDR3 is TGTGCCAGCAGCTTGGCGACGGGGGTGAACACTGAAGCTTTCTTT. Residues: CASSLATGVNTEAFF.

The V call is TRBV9, the J call TRBJ1-2; perhaps TRBD1 as D (5 bases). The CDR3 sequence is 16 residues long. Germline values: CDR1 SGDLS, CDR2 YYNGEE. The ends were cut back, 0 bases at V and 3 bases at J, with 15 bases in the middle. The DNA of the CDR3 is TGTGCCAGCAGCGTAGCCATAGGGGCAGTTGACTATGGCTACACCTTC. Protein product: CASSVAIGAVDYGYTF.